This T cell receptor (beta chain) was retrieved from a study of technical replicates of blood from several donors. Produced via immunoSEQ multiplex PCR; TCRdb's table is partial and in-frame only. The table shows 60,000 to 75,000 clones, with 95% to 98% occurring only once. CDR1 and CDR2 from the germline V gene are SGDLS and YYNGEE. The CDR3 extends over 16 amino acids. Trimming at V came to 1 base and at J to 6 bases, leaving 7 bases not matched to a gene. Sequenced: T cells isolated from PBMCs. This sequence joins TRBV9 and TRBJ2-3; TRBD2 agrees at 11 bases. This TCR derives from a human donor in good health. The CDR3 loop reads CASSVQTSGSLDTQYF. The CDR3 nucleotides read TGTGCCAGCAGCGTACAAACTAGCGGGAGTTTGGATACGCAGTATTTT.